This T cell receptor beta chain was identified during a study of immune cell composition in non-small cell lung cancer. The CDR3 length is 15 residues. V was clipped by 2 bases and J by 0 bases, with 10 bases between them. The V gene's germline CDR1 is SGHTA and CDR2 FQGTGA. The sample holds one count of this clone. Its antigen is unidentified. Produced via immunoSEQ multiplex PCR; TCRdb's table is partial and in-frame only. The profile covers about 9,600 clones, with 76% appearing a single time and around 9.9% taken by the ten largest. Study-level results: Adenocarcinomas with higher top tumour-associated clone frequency had more reactive TILs.

The clonotype originates from a human donor with non-small cell lung cancer. The rearrangement links TRBV7-3 to TRBJ1-1; D remains ambiguous. Sequencing input: lung tumor tissue. The CDR3, as DNA: TGTGCCAGCAGCTTATCTCCAGCAATGAACACTGAAGCTTTCTTT. Translated: CASSLSPAMNTEAFF.